This is a list of T cell receptor beta chains from one sample in a study of blood T cell repertoires in COVID-19. The repertoire was sequenced with immunoSEQ multiplex PCR; TCRdb's copy has only in-frame clones and lacks some. The sample carries some 170,000 clones, over 75% recorded once. The sample comprised PBMCs or T cells enriched from blood (not recorded which). Every receptor here comes from a human donor with acute COVID-19. The donor label of this sample is uncertain. Each CDR3 is given with its conserved first and last residue. The order of the fields is CDR3 protein, CDR3 DNA, CDR3 length, J gene, V gene, clone size, D gene. D genes are given only for firm matches. Only some rows state a clone size, as once, few, many or a class for expanded clones.

CDR3 protein: CASSWTGGTDTQYF
CDR3 DNA: TGTGCCAGCAGCTGGACAGGGGGCACAGATACGCAGTATTTT
CDR3 length: 14
J gene: TRBJ2-3
V gene: TRBV7-2
clone size: -
D gene: TRBD1

CDR3 protein: CAISVQGGNQPQHF
CDR3 DNA: TGTGCCATCAGTGTACAGGGGGGCAATCAGCCCCAGCATTTT
CDR3 length: 14
J gene: TRBJ1-5
V gene: TRBV10-3
clone size: medium-sized
D gene: TRBD1

CDR3 protein: CASSSRGGAHTEAFF
CDR3 DNA: TGTGCCAGCAGCTCCCGAGGAGGGGCGCACACTGAAGCTTTCTTT
CDR3 length: 15
J gene: TRBJ1-1
V gene: TRBV7-3
clone size: -
D gene: -

CDR3 protein: CASSTGQNNQPQHF
CDR3 DNA: TGCGCCAGCAGCACCGGACAGAACAATCAGCCCCAGCATTTT
CDR3 length: 14
J gene: TRBJ1-5
V gene: TRBV5-1
clone size: -
D gene: -

CDR3 protein: CASSLAGQGFQPQHF
CDR3 DNA: TGTGCCAGCAGCTTAGCCGGCCAGGGATTCCAGCCCCAGCATTTT
CDR3 length: 15
J gene: TRBJ1-5
V gene: TRBV7-9
clone size: -
D gene: -

CDR3 protein: CASSKLAGPGYEQYF
CDR3 DNA: TGTGCCAGTAGTAAACTAGCGGGCCCGGGCTACGAGCAGTACTTC
CDR3 length: 15
J gene: TRBJ2-7
V gene: TRBV19
clone size: -
D gene: TRBD2

CDR3 protein: CAWSVQFAGNTIYF
CDR3 DNA: TGTGCCTGGAGTGTACAGTTCGCTGGAAACACCATATATTTT
CDR3 length: 14
J gene: TRBJ1-3
V gene: TRBV30
clone size: -
D gene: -

CDR3 protein: CASSVGQVMNTEAFF
CDR3 DNA: TGTGCCAGCAGCGTGGGACAGGTAATGAACACTGAAGCTTTCTTT
CDR3 length: 15
J gene: TRBJ1-1
V gene: TRBV5-6
clone size: -
D gene: TRBD1

CDR3 protein: CASTRGGHYEQYF
CDR3 DNA: TGTGCCAGCACCCGGGGGGGTCACTACGAGCAGTACTTC
CDR3 length: 13
J gene: TRBJ2-7
V gene: TRBV12-3/TRBV12-4
clone size: -
D gene: TRBD2

CDR3 protein: CASSVSGDSSYEQYF
CDR3 DNA: TGCGCCAGCAGCGTTAGCGGGGACAGCTCCTACGAGCAGTACTTC
CDR3 length: 15
J gene: TRBJ2-7
V gene: TRBV4-1
clone size: -
D gene: -

CDR3 protein: CASSLTGESPLHF
CDR3 DNA: TGTGCCAGCAGCTTAACAGGGGAATCACCCCTCCACTTT
CDR3 length: 13
J gene: TRBJ1-6
V gene: TRBV7-3
clone size: -
D gene: -

CDR3 protein: CASSLRKGDYGYTF
CDR3 DNA: TGTGCCAGCAGCTTGAGGAAGGGGGACTATGGCTACACCTTC
CDR3 length: 14
J gene: TRBJ1-2
V gene: TRBV7-8
clone size: -
D gene: -

CDR3 protein: CASSLSGIGQPQHF
CDR3 DNA: TGTGCCAGCAGTTTATCGGGAATCGGGCAGCCCCAGCATTTT
CDR3 length: 14
J gene: TRBJ1-5
V gene: TRBV28
clone size: -
D gene: -

CDR3 protein: CASSSAVNIQYF
CDR3 DNA: TGTGCCAGCAGTTCGGCGGTTAACATTCAGTACTTC
CDR3 length: 12
J gene: TRBJ2-4
V gene: TRBV12-3/TRBV12-4
clone size: -
D gene: -

CDR3 protein: CASSPTPGLAPTGMGPDTQYF
CDR3 DNA: TGTGCCAGTAGTCCCACTCCGGGACTAGCGCCAACTGGTATGGGGCCAGATACGCAGTATTTT
CDR3 length: 21
J gene: TRBJ2-3
V gene: TRBV19
clone size: few
D gene: TRBD2

CDR3 protein: CASSARGTGYEQYF
CDR3 DNA: TGTGCCAGCAGCGCCCGAGGGACTGGGTACGAGCAGTACTTC
CDR3 length: 14
J gene: TRBJ2-7
V gene: TRBV9
clone size: -
D gene: -

CDR3 protein: CASSQVSYGYTF
CDR3 DNA: TGTGCCAGCAGCCAAGTGAGCTATGGCTACACCTTC
CDR3 length: 12
J gene: TRBJ1-2
V gene: TRBV3-1/TRBV3-2
clone size: -
D gene: -

CDR3 protein: CASSPQGTYSGNTIYF
CDR3 DNA: TGTGCCAGCTCACCTCAGGGTACCTACTCTGGAAACACCATATATTTT
CDR3 length: 16
J gene: TRBJ1-3
V gene: TRBV18
clone size: -
D gene: -

CDR3 protein: CASSLDGSGYGYTF
CDR3 DNA: TGTGCCAGCAGCTTAGACGGGTCGGGCTATGGCTACACCTTC
CDR3 length: 14
J gene: TRBJ1-2
V gene: TRBV7-2
clone size: few
D gene: -

CDR3 protein: CASSLERFPTDTQYF
CDR3 DNA: TGCGCCAGCAGCCTCGAGCGGTTCCCCACAGATACGCAGTATTTT
CDR3 length: 15
J gene: TRBJ2-3
V gene: TRBV4-1
clone size: -
D gene: -

CDR3 protein: CASSKRGLYGYTF
CDR3 DNA: TGTGCCAGCAGTAAGCGGGGACTCTATGGCTACACCTTC
CDR3 length: 13
J gene: TRBJ1-2
V gene: TRBV6-5
clone size: -
D gene: -

CDR3 protein: CASSPRGGSYNSPLHF
CDR3 DNA: TGTGCCAGCAGTCCCCGGGGGGGCTCCTATAATTCACCCCTCCACTTT
CDR3 length: 16
J gene: TRBJ1-6
V gene: TRBV27
clone size: -
D gene: -

CDR3 protein: CASSPSRRGAETQYF
CDR3 DNA: TGTGCCAGCAGCCCAAGCCGAAGGGGTGCAGAGACCCAGTACTTC
CDR3 length: 15
J gene: TRBJ2-5
V gene: TRBV6-5
clone size: -
D gene: -

CDR3 protein: CASRTLLGQGAGNTIYF
CDR3 DNA: TGCGCCAGCAGAACCCTGCTGGGACAGGGGGCTGGAAACACCATATATTTT
CDR3 length: 17
J gene: TRBJ1-3
V gene: TRBV10-2
clone size: -
D gene: TRBD1

CDR3 protein: CASSNLAGGDKTQYF
CDR3 DNA: TGTGCCAGCAGTAATCTAGCGGGGGGGGACAAGACCCAGTACTTC
CDR3 length: 15
J gene: TRBJ2-5
V gene: TRBV6-5
clone size: once
D gene: TRBD2

CDR3 protein: CASRVRDFLQETQYF
CDR3 DNA: TGTGCCAGCCGCGTCCGGGACTTCCTCCAAGAGACCCAGTACTTC
CDR3 length: 15
J gene: TRBJ2-5
V gene: TRBV6-5
clone size: -
D gene: -

CDR3 protein: CASTLELTEQYF
CDR3 DNA: TGTGCCAGCACCCTTGAATTGACAGAGCAGTACTTC
CDR3 length: 12
J gene: TRBJ2-7
V gene: TRBV12-3/TRBV12-4
clone size: -
D gene: -

CDR3 protein: CASSLGLAGGSNTGELFF
CDR3 DNA: TGTGCCAGCAGCCTGGGACTAGCGGGGGGCTCGAACACCGGGGAGCTGTTTTTT
CDR3 length: 18
J gene: TRBJ2-2
V gene: TRBV7-8
clone size: -
D gene: TRBD2

CDR3 protein: CASSQTGMGEKLFF
CDR3 DNA: TGTGCCAGCAGCCAGACAGGGATGGGTGAAAAACTGTTTTTT
CDR3 length: 14
J gene: TRBJ1-4
V gene: TRBV9
clone size: -
D gene: TRBD1

CDR3 protein: CASSQETSGDETQYF
CDR3 DNA: TGCGCCAGCAGCCAAGAAACTAGCGGGGACGAGACGCAGTATTTT
CDR3 length: 15
J gene: TRBJ2-3
V gene: TRBV4-3
clone size: -
D gene: TRBD2

CDR3 protein: CASSPLDRGDYGYTF
CDR3 DNA: TGTGCCAGTAGTCCCTTGGACAGGGGAGACTATGGCTACACCTTC
CDR3 length: 15
J gene: TRBJ1-2
V gene: TRBV19
clone size: -
D gene: TRBD1

CDR3 protein: CAWNKGAGNYGYTF
CDR3 DNA: TGTGCCTGGAATAAGGGGGCTGGTAACTATGGCTACACCTTC
CDR3 length: 14
J gene: TRBJ1-2
V gene: TRBV30
clone size: once
D gene: TRBD1

CDR3 protein: CASSRFGRIGNTIYF
CDR3 DNA: TGTGCCAGCAGTAGGTTTGGCAGGATCGGAAACACCATATATTTT
CDR3 length: 15
J gene: TRBJ1-3
V gene: TRBV28
clone size: -
D gene: -

CDR3 protein: CASSFTGGTTEAFF
CDR3 DNA: TGTGCCAGCAGCTTTACAGGGGGCACGACTGAAGCTTTCTTT
CDR3 length: 14
J gene: TRBJ1-1
V gene: TRBV7-9
clone size: -
D gene: TRBD1

CDR3 protein: CASSSVAGNHEQFF
CDR3 DNA: TGTGCCAGCAGCTCAGTGGCAGGGAACCATGAGCAGTTCTTC
CDR3 length: 14
J gene: TRBJ2-1
V gene: TRBV7-9
clone size: -
D gene: -

CDR3 protein: CASSTPAGGPGDTQYF
CDR3 DNA: TGTGCCAGCAGCACCCCAGCGGGGGGGCCGGGGGATACGCAGTATTTT
CDR3 length: 16
J gene: TRBJ2-3
V gene: TRBV5-6
clone size: -
D gene: TRBD2

CDR3 protein: CASSQGIKGLQETQYF
CDR3 DNA: TGTGCCAGCAGCCAAGGAATCAAGGGACTTCAAGAGACCCAGTACTTC
CDR3 length: 16
J gene: TRBJ2-5
V gene: TRBV4-2
clone size: -
D gene: -

CDR3 protein: CASSQGAGRDTQYF
CDR3 DNA: TGTGCCAGCAGCCAAGGAGCGGGGAGAGATACGCAGTATTTT
CDR3 length: 14
J gene: TRBJ2-3
V gene: TRBV3-1/TRBV3-2
clone size: -
D gene: TRBD2

CDR3 protein: CASSIQGPEVTDTQYF
CDR3 DNA: TGCGCCAGCAGCATACAGGGCCCTGAGGTGACAGATACGCAGTATTTT
CDR3 length: 16
J gene: TRBJ2-3
V gene: TRBV5-1
clone size: -
D gene: -

CDR3 protein: CSAGGDSGSDTQYF
CDR3 DNA: TGCAGCGCCGGTGGTGATAGCGGCTCGGATACGCAGTATTTT
CDR3 length: 14
J gene: TRBJ2-3
V gene: TRBV29-1
clone size: -
D gene: -

CDR3 protein: CASSLDRMGDRAGNEQFF
CDR3 DNA: TGTGCCAGCAGCTTAGATAGGATGGGGGACAGGGCAGGGAATGAGCAGTTCTTC
CDR3 length: 18
J gene: TRBJ2-1
V gene: TRBV11-3
clone size: -
D gene: TRBD1

CDR3 protein: CASSELQDYGYTF
CDR3 DNA: TGTGCCAGCAGTGAACTACAGGACTATGGCTACACCTTC
CDR3 length: 13
J gene: TRBJ1-2
V gene: TRBV25-1
clone size: -
D gene: -

CDR3 protein: CASSLLQGSAYEQYF
CDR3 DNA: TGTGCCAGCTCACTACTCCAGGGGAGCGCCTACGAGCAGTACTTC
CDR3 length: 15
J gene: TRBJ2-7
V gene: TRBV18
clone size: -
D gene: -

CDR3 protein: CASSQVTDSGNTIYF
CDR3 DNA: TGTGCCAGCAGCCAAGTGACAGACTCTGGAAACACCATATATTTT
CDR3 length: 15
J gene: TRBJ1-3
V gene: TRBV3-1/TRBV3-2
clone size: -
D gene: -

CDR3 protein: CASSAPRREQYF
CDR3 DNA: TGTGCCAGCAGTGCGCCGCGTCGTGAGCAGTACTTC
CDR3 length: 12
J gene: TRBJ2-7
V gene: TRBV7-2
clone size: -
D gene: -

CDR3 protein: CSTQGQLNTEAFF
CDR3 DNA: TGCAGCACCCAAGGACAGCTGAACACTGAAGCTTTCTTT
CDR3 length: 13
J gene: TRBJ1-1
V gene: TRBV29-1
clone size: -
D gene: -

CDR3 protein: CASSMPRDGSYEQYF
CDR3 DNA: TGTGCCAGCAGCATGCCGCGGGACGGTTCCTACGAGCAGTACTTC
CDR3 length: 15
J gene: TRBJ2-7
V gene: TRBV6-5
clone size: -
D gene: -

CDR3 protein: CASSPSSGSGGYTF
CDR3 DNA: TGTGCCAGTAGTCCCTCCTCGGGGTCTGGTGGCTACACCTTC
CDR3 length: 14
J gene: TRBJ1-2
V gene: TRBV19
clone size: -
D gene: -

CDR3 protein: CASSVADYAPDTQYF
CDR3 DNA: TGTGCCAGCAGCGTAGCCGATTACGCGCCGGATACGCAGTATTTT
CDR3 length: 15
J gene: TRBJ2-3
V gene: TRBV9
clone size: -
D gene: -

CDR3 protein: CASSQEEGTGASNYGYTF
CDR3 DNA: TGCGCCAGCAGCCAAGAGGAGGGGACAGGGGCCTCTAACTATGGCTACACCTTC
CDR3 length: 18
J gene: TRBJ1-2
V gene: TRBV4-3
clone size: -
D gene: TRBD1

CDR3 protein: CASGAQGLEQYF
CDR3 DNA: TGTGCCAGCGGAGCACAGGGGCTGGAGCAGTACTTC
CDR3 length: 12
J gene: TRBJ2-7
V gene: TRBV28
clone size: -
D gene: TRBD1

CDR3 protein: CASSLESRGYGYTF
CDR3 DNA: TGTGCCAGCAGCCTGGAATCCAGGGGATATGGCTACACCTTC
CDR3 length: 14
J gene: TRBJ1-2
V gene: TRBV6-5
clone size: -
D gene: -